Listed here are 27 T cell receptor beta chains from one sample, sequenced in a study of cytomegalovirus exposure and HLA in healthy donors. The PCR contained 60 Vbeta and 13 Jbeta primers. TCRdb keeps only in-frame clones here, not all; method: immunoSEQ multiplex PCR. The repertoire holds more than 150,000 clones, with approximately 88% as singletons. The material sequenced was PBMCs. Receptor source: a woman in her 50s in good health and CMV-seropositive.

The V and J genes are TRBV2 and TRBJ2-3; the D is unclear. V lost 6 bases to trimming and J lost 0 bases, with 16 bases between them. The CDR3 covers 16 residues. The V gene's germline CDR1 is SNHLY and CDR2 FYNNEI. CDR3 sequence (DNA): TGTGCCAGCAGGCTGGCAGGCGCCACTAGCACAGATACGCAGTATTTT. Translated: CASRLAGATSTDTQYF.

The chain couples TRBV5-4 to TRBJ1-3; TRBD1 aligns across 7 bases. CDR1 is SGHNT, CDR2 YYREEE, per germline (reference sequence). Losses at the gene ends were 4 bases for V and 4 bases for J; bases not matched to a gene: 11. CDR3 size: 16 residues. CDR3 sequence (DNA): TGTGCCAGCAGCCGCGAAGAGGGGGCGCGAGGAAACACCATATATTTT. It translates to CASSREEGARGNTIYF.

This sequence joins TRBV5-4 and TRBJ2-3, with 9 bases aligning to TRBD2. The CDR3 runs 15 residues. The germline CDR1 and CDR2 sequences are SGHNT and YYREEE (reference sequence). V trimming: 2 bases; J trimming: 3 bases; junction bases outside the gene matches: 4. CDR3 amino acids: CASSLQSGGTDTQYF. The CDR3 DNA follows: TGTGCCAGCAGCTTACAAAGCGGGGGGACAGATACGCAGTATTTT.

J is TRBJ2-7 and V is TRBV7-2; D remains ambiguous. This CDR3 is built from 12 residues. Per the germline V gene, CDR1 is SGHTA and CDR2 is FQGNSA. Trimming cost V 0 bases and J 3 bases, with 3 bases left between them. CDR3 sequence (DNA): TGTGCCAGCAGCTTAGCTTACTACGAGCAGTACTTC. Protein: CASSLAYYEQYF.

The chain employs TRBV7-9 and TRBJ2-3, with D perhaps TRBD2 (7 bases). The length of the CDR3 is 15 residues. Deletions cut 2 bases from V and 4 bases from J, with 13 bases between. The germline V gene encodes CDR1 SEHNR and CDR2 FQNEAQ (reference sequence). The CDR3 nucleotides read TGTGCCAGCAGCTTAAGGGGGGGGGCCGCAGATACGCAGTATTTT. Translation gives CASSLRGGAADTQYF. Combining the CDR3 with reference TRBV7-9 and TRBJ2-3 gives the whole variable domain DTGVSQNPRHKITKRGQNVTFRCDPISEHNRLYWYRQTLGQGPEFLTYFQNEAQLEKSRLLSDRFSAERPKGSFSTLEIQRTEQGDSAMYLCASSLRGGAADTQYFGPGTRLTVL.

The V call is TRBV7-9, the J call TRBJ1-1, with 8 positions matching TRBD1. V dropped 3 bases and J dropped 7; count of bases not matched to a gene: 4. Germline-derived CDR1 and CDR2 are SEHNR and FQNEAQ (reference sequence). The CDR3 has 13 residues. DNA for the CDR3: TGTGCCAGCAGCTTGTACGGGACAGGTGAAGCTTTCTTT. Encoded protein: CASSLYGTGEAFF.

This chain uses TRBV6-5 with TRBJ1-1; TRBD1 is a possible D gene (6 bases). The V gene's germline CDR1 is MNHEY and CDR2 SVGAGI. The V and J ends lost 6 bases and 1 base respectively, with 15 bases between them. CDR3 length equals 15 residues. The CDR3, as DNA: TGTGCCAGCAGCCTTCCCGGACAGTCGAACACTGAAGCTTTCTTT. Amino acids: CASSLPGQSNTEAFF.

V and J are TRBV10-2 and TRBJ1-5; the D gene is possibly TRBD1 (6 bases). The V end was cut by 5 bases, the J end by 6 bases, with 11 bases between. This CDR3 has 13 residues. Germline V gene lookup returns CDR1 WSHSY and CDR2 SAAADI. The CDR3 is CASSTGQGQPQHF. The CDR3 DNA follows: TGCGCCAGCAGTACAGGGCAGGGTCAGCCCCAGCATTTT.

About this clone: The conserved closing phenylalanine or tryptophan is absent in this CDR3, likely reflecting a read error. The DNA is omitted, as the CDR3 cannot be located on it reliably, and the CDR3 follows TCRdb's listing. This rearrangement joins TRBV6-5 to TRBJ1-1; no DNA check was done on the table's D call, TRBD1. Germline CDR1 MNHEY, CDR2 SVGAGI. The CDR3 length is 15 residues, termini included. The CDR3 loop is CASSYSGQGNLEASL.

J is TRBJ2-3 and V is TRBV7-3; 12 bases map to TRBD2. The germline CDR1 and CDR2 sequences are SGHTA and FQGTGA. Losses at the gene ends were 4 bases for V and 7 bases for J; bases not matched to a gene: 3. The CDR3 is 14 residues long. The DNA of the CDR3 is TGTGCCAGCAGCTCCGGACTAGCGGGGCATACGCAGTATTTT. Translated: CASSSGLAGHTQYF.

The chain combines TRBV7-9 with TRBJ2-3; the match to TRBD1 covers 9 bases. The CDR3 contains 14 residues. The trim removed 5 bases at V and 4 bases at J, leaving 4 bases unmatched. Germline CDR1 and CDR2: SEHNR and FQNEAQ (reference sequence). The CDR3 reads CASSPGQGADTQYF. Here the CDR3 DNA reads TGTGCCAGCAGCCCGGGACAGGGTGCAGATACGCAGTATTTT.

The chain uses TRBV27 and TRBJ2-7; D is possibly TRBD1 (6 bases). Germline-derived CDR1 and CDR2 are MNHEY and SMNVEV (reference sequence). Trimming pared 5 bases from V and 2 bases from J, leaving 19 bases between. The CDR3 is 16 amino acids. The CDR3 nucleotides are TGTGCCAGCAGTCCAGATCCCCAGGGGATGACCTACGAGCAGTACTTC. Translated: CASSPDPQGMTYEQYF.

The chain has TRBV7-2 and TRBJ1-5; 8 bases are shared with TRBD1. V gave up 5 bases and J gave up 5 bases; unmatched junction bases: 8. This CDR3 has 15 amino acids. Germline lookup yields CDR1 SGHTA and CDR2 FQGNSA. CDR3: CASSPRTGIDQPQHF. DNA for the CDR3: TGTGCCAGCAGCCCCCGGACAGGGATCGATCAGCCCCAGCATTTT.

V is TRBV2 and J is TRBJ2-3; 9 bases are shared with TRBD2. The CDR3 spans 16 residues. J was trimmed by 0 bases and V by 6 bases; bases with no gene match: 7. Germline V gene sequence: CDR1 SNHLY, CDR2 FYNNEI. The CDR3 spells CASRGGLAGSTDTQYF. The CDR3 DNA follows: TGTGCCAGCAGAGGGGGGCTAGCGGGAAGCACAGATACGCAGTATTTT.

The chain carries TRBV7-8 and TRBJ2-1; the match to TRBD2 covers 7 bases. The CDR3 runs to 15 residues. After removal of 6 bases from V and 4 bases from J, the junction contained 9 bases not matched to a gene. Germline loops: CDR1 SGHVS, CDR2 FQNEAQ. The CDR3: CASRGRDYEYNEQFF. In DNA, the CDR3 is TGTGCCAGCAGGGGCCGGGACTACGAATACAATGAGCAGTTCTTC.

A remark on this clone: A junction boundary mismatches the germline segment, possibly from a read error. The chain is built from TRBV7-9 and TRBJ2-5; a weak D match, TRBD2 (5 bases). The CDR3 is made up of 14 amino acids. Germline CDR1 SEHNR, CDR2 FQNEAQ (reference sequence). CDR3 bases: TGTTCCAGCAGCCTCGGTGGGAGCCAAGAGACCCAGTACTTC. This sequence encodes CSSSLGGSQETQYF.

The CDR3 region is CASIEREGNTIYF. DNA for the CDR3: TGTGCCAGCATAGAAAGGGAGGGAAACACCATATATTTT. The rearrangement joins TRBV2 to TRBJ1-3; D is uncertain. From germline, CDR1 is SNHLY and CDR2 FYNNEI. The CDR3 spans 13 residues. Trimming stripped 7 bases from V and 4 bases from J, with 11 bases between.

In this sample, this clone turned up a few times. As DNA, the CDR3 is TGTGCCACCAAGACAGGTACTGAAGCTTTCTTT. It specifies CATKTGTEAFF. This chain uses TRBV28 with TRBJ1-1, with D maybe TRBD1 (6 bases). The CDR3 runs 11 residues. Germline loops: CDR1 MDHEN, CDR2 SYDVKM. Trimming pared 10 bases from V and 5 bases from J, leaving 11 bases between.

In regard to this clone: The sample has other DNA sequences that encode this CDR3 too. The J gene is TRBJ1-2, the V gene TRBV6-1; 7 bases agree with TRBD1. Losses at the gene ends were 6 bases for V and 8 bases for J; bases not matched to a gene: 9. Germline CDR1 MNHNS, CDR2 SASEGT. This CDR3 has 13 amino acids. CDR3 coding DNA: TGTGCCAGCAGCGCGAACAGGGGTCTGGGCTACACCTTC. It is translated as CASSANRGLGYTF.

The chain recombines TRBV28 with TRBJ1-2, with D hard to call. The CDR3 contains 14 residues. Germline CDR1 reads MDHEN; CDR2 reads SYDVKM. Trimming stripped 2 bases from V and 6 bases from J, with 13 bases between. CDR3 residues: CASSLNGEGDGYTF. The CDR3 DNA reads TGTGCCAGCAGTTTAAATGGTGAGGGAGATGGCTACACCTTC.

CDR3 sequence: CASSLRGQAKLFF. The CDR3 DNA reads as TGCGCCAGCAGCCTGCGCGGACAGGCAAAACTGTTTTTT. The rearrangement uses TRBV4-1 and TRBJ1-4, with 7 bases lining up with TRBD1. This CDR3 contains 13 residues. The germline V gene has CDR1 MGHRA and CDR2 YSYEKL. The V segment lost 4 bases and the J segment 10 bases; nucleotides outside the gene matches: 6.

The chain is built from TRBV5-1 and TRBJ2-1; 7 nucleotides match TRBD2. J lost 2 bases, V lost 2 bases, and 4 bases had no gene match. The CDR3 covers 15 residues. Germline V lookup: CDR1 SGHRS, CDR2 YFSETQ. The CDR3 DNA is TGCGCCAGCAGCTTAAGGCTAGCGGCCTACAATGAGCAGTTCTTC. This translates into CASSLRLAAYNEQFF.

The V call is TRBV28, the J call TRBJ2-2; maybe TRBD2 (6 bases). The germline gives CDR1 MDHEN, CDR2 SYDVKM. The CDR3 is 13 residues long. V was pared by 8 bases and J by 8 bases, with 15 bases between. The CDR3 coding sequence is TGTGCCAGCCGTCCACCCGGGGGAGGGGAGCTGTTTTTT. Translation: CASRPPGGGELFF.

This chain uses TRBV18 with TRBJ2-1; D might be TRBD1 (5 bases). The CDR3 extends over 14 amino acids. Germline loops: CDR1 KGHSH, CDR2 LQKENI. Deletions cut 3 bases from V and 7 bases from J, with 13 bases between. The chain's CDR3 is CASSPRQKSNEQFF. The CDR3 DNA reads TGTGCCAGCTCACCCCGACAGAAGTCGAATGAGCAGTTCTTC.

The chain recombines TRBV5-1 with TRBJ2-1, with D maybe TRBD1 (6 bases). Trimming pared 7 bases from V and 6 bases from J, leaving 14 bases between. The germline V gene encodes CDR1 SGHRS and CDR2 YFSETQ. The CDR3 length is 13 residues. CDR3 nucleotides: TGCGCCAGCCGACAGGTCGCTAGCAATGAGCAGTTCTTC. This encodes CASRQVASNEQFF.

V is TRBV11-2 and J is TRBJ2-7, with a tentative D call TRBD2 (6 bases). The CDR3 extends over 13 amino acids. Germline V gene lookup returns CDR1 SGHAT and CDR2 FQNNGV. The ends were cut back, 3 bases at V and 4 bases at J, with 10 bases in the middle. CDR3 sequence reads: CASSLSGDYEQYF. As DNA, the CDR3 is TGTGCCAGCAGCTTGTCGGGGGATTACGAGCAGTACTTC.

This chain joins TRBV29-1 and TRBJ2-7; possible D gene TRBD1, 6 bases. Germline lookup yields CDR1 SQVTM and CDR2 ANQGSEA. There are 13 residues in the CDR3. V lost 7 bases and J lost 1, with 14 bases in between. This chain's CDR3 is CSASRDNSYEQYF. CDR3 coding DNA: TGCAGCGCCAGTAGGGACAATTCCTACGAGCAGTACTTC.